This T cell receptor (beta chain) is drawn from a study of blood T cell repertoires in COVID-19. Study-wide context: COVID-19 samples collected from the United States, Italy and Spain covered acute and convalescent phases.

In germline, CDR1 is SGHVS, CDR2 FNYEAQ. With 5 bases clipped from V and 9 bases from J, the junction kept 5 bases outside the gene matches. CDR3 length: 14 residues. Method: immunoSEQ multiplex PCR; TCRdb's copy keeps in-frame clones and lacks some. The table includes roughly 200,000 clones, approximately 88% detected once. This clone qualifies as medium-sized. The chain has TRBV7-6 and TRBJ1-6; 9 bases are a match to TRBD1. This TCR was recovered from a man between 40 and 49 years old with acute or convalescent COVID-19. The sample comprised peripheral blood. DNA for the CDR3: TGTGCCAGCAGCCTCGGACAGGGGAGTTCACCCCTCCACTTT. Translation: CASSLGQGSSPLHF.